This T cell receptor (beta chain) was documented in a study of blood T cells in healthy people across ages. V gave up 6 bases and J gave up 4 bases, with 10 bases separating them. Germline V gene data show CDR1 as MRHNA and CDR2 as SNTAGT. The CDR3 runs 14 residues. Healthy Caucasians from Russia aged about 6 to 90 served as donors. A second about 7 to 11 cycle PCR used barcoded and J-beta primers. TCRdb processed the 5' RACE reads anew with MiXCR; each CDR3 protein has one entry. The table includes about 290,000 distinct CDR3 sequences, roughly 26% detected once. The sequencing input was blood. This chain joins TRBV6-4 and TRBJ2-6; D is uncertain. The TCR was taken from a woman aged 65 to 85 in good health. CDR3 in DNA: TGTGCCAGCAGCCAAGACGCCGGGGCCAACGTCCTGACTTTC. Its protein product is CASSQDAGANVLTF.